This TCR beta chain was sequenced for a study of vaccination and CD4 T cells after COVID-19. Study as a whole: Participants were given two doses of BNT162b2 or mRNA-1273 vaccine. Each control culture was treated with a CEFX pool, an HIV-1 Nef pool, or no peptide. The study, taken as a whole, reports: Spike mono-reactivity held for 304 of 307 vaccine-specific clones in convalescent patients.

A word on this clonotype: Its cognate antigen is unknown.

This CDR3 region has 14 residues. In germline, CDR1 is SGHKS, CDR2 YYEKEE (reference sequence). V gave up 0 bases and J gave up 0 bases, with 6 bases separating them. Described treatment: roughly 10-day PBMC culture with coronavirus spike peptide pools or control peptides (ViraFEST assay). Peptide pool stimulation in ViraFEST expanded antigen-specific T cells, whose TCRs were then sequenced. Sequencing of the DNA from cultured CD4+ T cells was carried out with the Oncomine TCR Beta short-read assay. One entry per CDR3 protein, called by TCRdb with MiXCR from the PCR reads. This table holds some 10,000 distinct CDR3 sequences, 60% to 70% found once.

The receptor's source is a human donor who had recovered from COVID-19. The rearrangement uses TRBV5-5 and TRBJ1-1, with no clear D. Sequenced: CD4+ T cells from blood, cultured in vitro. Written as DNA, the CDR3 is TGTGCCAGCAGCTTGGCCAGTTTGAACACTGAAGCTTTCTTT. Its translation: CASSLASLNTEAFF.